This T cell receptor (beta chain) was profiled in a study of T cell responses to AZD1222 COVID-19 vaccine. The CDR3 runs to 18 residues. Per germline, CDR1 LNHDA and CDR2 SQIVND (reference sequence). V was pared by 4 bases and J by 3 bases, with 14 bases of the junction left unmatched. Repertoires were generated with immunoSEQ multiplex PCR, while TCRdb's copy carries only in-frame clones and drops some. The sample contains fewer than 85,000 clones, approximately 83% of which appear only once. General study points: Spike-specific TCR repertoires showed rising breadth and depth after two AZD1222 doses. Reportedly, close to half of spike-specific TCRs are directed against unmutated variant regions.

Points on this clone: Antigen unknown.

V is TRBV19 and J is TRBJ2-3; 9 positions match TRBD2. This TCR came from an adult who received the AZD1222 COVID-19 vaccine. The sequenced sample was peripheral blood, obtained 28 days after the second AZD1222 dose. CDR3 sequence: CASSTQGGGRAVTDTQYF. CDR3 nucleotide sequence: TGTGCCAGTAGTACCCAGGGAGGCGGGAGGGCCGTAACAGATACGCAGTATTTT.